This T cell receptor beta chain derives from a study of T cell repertoires in cytomegalovirus infection. Study context: Public TCR beta signatures were indicative of both CMV infection and a matching HLA type. General study points: Within the response measured ex vivo, HLA-C-restricted CMV-specific TCR beta clonotypes were dominant.

TCRdb reprocessed the reads via MiXCR and lists one record per CDR3 protein. The sample lists approximately 73,000 distinct CDR3 sequences, around 40% seen once, with approximately 93% in the top ten. The germline V gene has CDR1 SGHVS and CDR2 FNYEAQ. Trimming stripped 4 bases from V and 5 bases from J, with 17 bases between. The CDR3 loop spans 15 amino acids. For this clonotype: Its antigen is unidentified.

The rearrangement links TRBV7-6 to TRBJ2-5, with D tentatively TRBD1 (6 bases). The specimen comprised CD8+ T cells from cultured PBMCs, sampled from culture after CMV antigen stimulation. The receptor's source is a human donor in good health (CMV status not recorded). Some clones in this sample may be carry-over from other donors' samples. Here the CDR3 reads CASSSQGAKQETQYF. CDR3 DNA: TGTGCCAGCAGCTCACAGGGTGCCAAGCAGGAGACCCAGTACTTC. The full variable domain, its missing parts supplied by reference TRBV7-6 and TRBJ2-5, is GAGVSQSPRYKVTKRGQDVALRCDPISGHVSLYWYRQALGQGPEFLTYFNYEAQQDKSGLPNDRFSAERPEGSISTLTIQRTEQRDSAMYRCASSSQGAKQETQYFGPGTRLLVL.